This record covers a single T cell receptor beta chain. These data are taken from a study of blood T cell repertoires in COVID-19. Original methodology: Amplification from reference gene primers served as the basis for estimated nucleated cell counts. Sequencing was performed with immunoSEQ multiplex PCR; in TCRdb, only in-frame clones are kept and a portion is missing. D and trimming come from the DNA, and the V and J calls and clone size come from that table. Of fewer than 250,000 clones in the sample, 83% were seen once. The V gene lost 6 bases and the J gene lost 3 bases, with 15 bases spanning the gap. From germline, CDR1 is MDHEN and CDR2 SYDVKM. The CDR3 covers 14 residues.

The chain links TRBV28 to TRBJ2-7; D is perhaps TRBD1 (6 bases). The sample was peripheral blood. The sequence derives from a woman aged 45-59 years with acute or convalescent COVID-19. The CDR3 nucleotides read TGTGCCAGCAGCACCCCACAGGGTGGCTACGAGCAGTACTTC. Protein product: CASSTPQGGYEQYF.